This T cell receptor beta chain was found in a study of T cell responses to AZD1222 COVID-19 vaccine. For this clone: Its target is not known.

Sequencing used immunoSEQ multiplex PCR; TCRdb keeps in-frame clones, though not all of them. Among around 190,000 clones listed, 88% were seen once. Study results and caveats: Spike was spanned by vaccine-associated CD4 TCRs, with dominance at 160-218 and 743-854. Reports indicate that nearly half of spike-specific TCRs are directed at unmutated variant regions. When two AZD1222 doses had been given, Spike-specific TCR breadth and depth rose. Possibly, clonal diversity was underestimated; donors were largely white British and included more females.

This clonotype originated in an adult who received the AZD1222 COVID-19 vaccine. The sequenced sample was peripheral blood, obtained 28 days after the second AZD1222 dose.

This chain's CDR3 is CASSPRQNYGYTF. The DNA of the CDR3 is TGTGCCAGCAGCCCTCGGCAAAACTATGGCTACACCTTC. The gene calls are TRBV5-8 and TRBJ1-2; no reliable D call. Germline CDR1 SGHTS, CDR2 YDEGEE. The CDR3 is made up of 13 amino acids. The V end was cut by 4 bases, the J end by 2 bases, with 9 bases between.